This T cell receptor (beta chain) was obtained from a study of blood T cells in healthy people across ages (dated by TCRdb to the mid-2010s). Regarding the complete study: In model experiments, template switching captured about one uniquely barcoded TCR beta cDNA molecule for every two T cells. To track age-related changes in TCR beta repertoire diversity, the study relied on deep sequencing normalized with unique cDNA molecular identifiers. Four age groups were formed from the donors: young (average approximately 15 years), middle-aged (roughly 38), aged (62) and long-lived (about 80). To avoid experimental bias, donors of different ages were randomly spread across the sequencing lanes. For two donors (one aged 18 to 29 and one aged 80 or older), the study analyzed two additional independent replicas of 1 million unique cDNA reads from the same blood draw. Broad study findings and their caveats: Observed TCR beta diversity per million T cells fell roughly linearly with age, and a significant reduction was already apparent by age approximately 40. Compared with the aged group, the long-lived group had more naive CD4+ T cells, fewer expanded clones and increased TCR diversity, a pattern suggesting age selection. Bulk unsorted PBMC profiling prevented conclusive comparison of naive and antigen-experienced compartments. There was a strong correlation between observed TCR beta diversity and the percentage of naive T cells measured by flow cytometry. Donor CMV infection status was unknown, potentially confounding age-related changes in expanded clonotypes. Estimates of total diversity based on one million sequenced T cells were considered lower bounds and underestimates.

The donors were roughly 40 Caucasian individuals from Russia, aged roughly 6 to 100 years, who were systemically healthy. Each donor gave ten milliliters of peripheral blood, drawn into EDTA-treated Vacutainer tubes. Ficoll-Paque density-gradient centrifugation was used to isolate PBMCs, with at least 7 million per sample. Trizol reagent was used to extract total RNA from PBMCs, with at least 6 micrograms per sample. For every donor, flow cytometry on a PBMC aliquot measured the percentage of naive CD45RAhigh/CD27high T cells. Library creation used 5' RACE. This sample was sequenced with an Illumina HiSeq 2500. A second PCR of roughly 7 to 12 cycles was run with a J-beta primer mix and a sample-barcoded 5' primer. A template-switch 5' adaptor carrying 12 random nucleotides introduced a unique molecular identifier onto each TCR beta cDNA molecule. Each sample yielded at least 3 million CDR3-containing paired-end reads. All of the RNA was converted into first-strand cDNA using the Mint cDNA synthesis kit, with a TRBC-specific oligonucleotide serving as the primer. All cDNA was treated with uracil-DNA glycosylase and then went through a first 18-cycle PCR with the universal primers M1SS and BC2_uni_R. Per the source publication's procedure: For normalization, 1 million high-quality reads were randomly selected from each sample, with every read carrying a distinct molecular identifier. Instead of being binned into consensus sequences, reads that shared molecular identifiers were thrown out. CDR3 identification, clonotype clustering and error correction used MiTCR with a Q25 quality threshold and the strictest error-elimination algorithm. Lower-bound total TCR beta diversity was estimated with a nonparametric unseen species model using Euler transformation. Starting from the raw public reads, TCRdb applied fastp trimming at Q25, assembled clones with MiXCR and retained in-frame beta chains. Every CDR3 protein is listed once, alongside the most common genes and DNA of its rows. For this entry, the V and J calls and clone size follow TCRdb and not the study's own pipeline. The sample records 2 million or so distinct CDR3 sequences, 40% to 55% of which are singletons. Approximately 2.1% of the sample rests with the top ten.

With respect to this clonotype: Its recognized antigen is unknown. There are no base qualities to consult, and no much larger clone falls within one base.

The specimen was blood. The origin of this receptor is a woman aged 40 to 50 in good health.

The sequence in DNA is TGTGCCAGCATGGACGCGGGAGGGGGATCAGATACGCAGTATTTT. Its coded protein is CASMDAGGGSDTQYF. This chain is built from TRBV12-3 or TRBV12-4 and TRBJ2-3; TRBD2 lines up with 9 middle nucleotides. V and J are trimmed by 7 bases and 4 bases, and the gene matches miss 9 bases of the junction. From cysteine to phenylalanine, the CDR3 is 15 amino acids long. The CDR3 DNA has 45 bases and is translated from base 1.